A selection of T cell receptor beta chains follows, all from one sample in a study of technical replicates of blood from a few donors. Some clones are missing from TCRdb's copy, which holds only in-frame ones; the method was immunoSEQ multiplex PCR. This sample yields roughly 100,000 clones, of which about 96% are seen a single time; about 0.35% belongs to the top ten. The source material was T cells isolated from PBMCs. The receptors were gathered from a human donor in good health. The CDR3 runs from the conserved cysteine through the conserved F or W. A D gene is named only where the DNA matches it firmly. The listing skips clone size in some rows; elsewhere it reads once, few, many or a size class.

size	V	J	D	DNA	CDR3
-	TRBV7-9	TRBJ2-3	-	TGTGCCAGCAGCTTAGGGTTTTCGGGGGCAGATACGCAGTATTTT	CASSLGFSGADTQYF
-	TRBV25-1	TRBJ1-4	TRBD1	TGTGCCAGCAGTGAACGGACAGGGGGGGAAAAACTGTTTTTT	CASSERTGGEKLFF
-	TRBV19	TRBJ2-2	-	TGTGCCAGTAGTGACGACCCGACGGGGGTGAACACCGGGGAGCTGTTTTTT	CASSDDPTGVNTGELFF
-	TRBV5-1	TRBJ1-5	-	TGCGCCAGCAGCTTGGAACCGGGGGGCAGCAATCAGCCCCAGCATTTT	CASSLEPGGSNQPQHF
-	TRBV11-3	TRBJ2-7	-	TGTGCCAGCAGCTTAGCATACTCCGCTTTTGGGAGCACCTACGAGCAGTACTTC	CASSLAYSAFGSTYEQYF
-	TRBV19	TRBJ1-5	-	TGTGCCAGTAGTCTAAGGGGGTTTAATCAGCCCCAGCATTTT	CASSLRGFNQPQHF
-	TRBV11-2	TRBJ1-2	-	TGTGCCAGCAGCTTAGGCCACAGGGATGGCTACACCTTC	CASSLGHRDGYTF
-	TRBV7-3	TRBJ2-1	-	TGTGCCAGCAGCTTAAATCCCCAGGCAGATCCTGAGCAGTTCTTC	CASSLNPQADPEQFF
-	TRBV19	TRBJ1-4	TRBD1	TGTGCCAGTACCCACCTAGACAGGGGTGAAAAACTGTTTTTT	CASTHLDRGEKLFF
-	TRBV30	TRBJ1-2	TRBD1	TGTGCCGGTTCCGGGACAGGGGGATATGGCTACACCTTC	CAGSGTGGYGYTF
-	TRBV19	TRBJ2-5	TRBD2	TGTGCCAGTAGTTCCGACAGACTAGCGGGAGGGCTAGAGACCCAGTACTTC	CASSSDRLAGGLETQYF
-	TRBV10-1	TRBJ2-7	-	TGCGCCAGCAGTGAGTCTCAGGTCTCGTCCTACGAGCAGTACTTC	CASSESQVSSYEQYF
-	TRBV7-8	TRBJ1-2	-	TGTGCCAGCAGCTTAGCATCGTACTATGGCTACACCTTC	CASSLASYYGYTF
-	TRBV6-5	TRBJ2-1	TRBD2	TGTGCCAGCAGTGGACTAGCGGGAGGAGCGCAGTTCTTC	CASSGLAGGAQFF
-	TRBV5-5	TRBJ2-1	-	TGTGCCAGCAGCTCCTATAGCTCCTACAATGAGCAGTTCTTC	CASSSYSSYNEQFF
-	TRBV19	TRBJ1-5	TRBD1	TGTGCCAGTCGAAGCGGACAGGGGGAGTATTATAGCAATCAGCCCCAGCATTTT	CASRSGQGEYYSNQPQHF
-	TRBV28	TRBJ1-5	-	TGTGCCAGTTCAGGGTCCCAAGTATACAATCAGCCCCAGCATTTT	CASSGSQVYNQPQHF
-	TRBV19	TRBJ2-5	TRBD2	TGTGCCAGCGACAGCGGGATGAGGTCGAAGACCCAGTACTTC	CASDSGMRSKTQYF
-	TRBV10-3	TRBJ2-3	-	TGTGCCATCAGCGCACAACAGGACCCAGATACGCAGTATTTT	CAISAQQDPDTQYF
-	TRBV6-1	TRBJ2-3	TRBD2	TGTGCCAGCAGTGGGGGGGGGTGGTCTAGCACAGATACGCAGTATTTT	CASSGGGWSSTDTQYF
-	TRBV27	TRBJ2-1	-	TGTGCCAGCATGAGGCGGAATGAGCAGTTCTTC	CASMRRNEQFF
-	TRBV19	TRBJ2-3	TRBD1	TGTGCCAGTAGTACCCAGACAGGGTCAGATACGGGGTATTTT	CASSTQTGSDTGYF
-	TRBV6-1	TRBJ2-5	-	TGTGCCAGCAGCCCTCCAATCCTATACCAAGAGACCCAGTACTTC	CASSPPILYQETQYF
few	TRBV6-4	TRBJ1-2	TRBD1	TGTGCCAGCAGTCCAGACAGGGGCTATGGCTACACCTTC	CASSPDRGYGYTF
-	TRBV7-9	TRBJ2-7	-	TGTGCCAGCCACCCCCTTGGCGGGCGGTTCTACGAGCAGTACTTC	CASHPLGGRFYEQYF
-	TRBV2	TRBJ2-3	TRBD1	TGTGCCAGCATGGACAGGGAGGCCGATACGCAGTATTTT	CASMDREADTQYF
once	TRBV9	TRBJ1-4	TRBD1	TGTGCCAGCAGCCTGGGGACAGGGGCTGCTTCCGAAAAACTGTTTTTT	CASSLGTGAASEKLFF
-	TRBV7-9	TRBJ2-2	-	TGTGCCAGCAGCATTACCCGGACTGTGAACACCGGGGAGCTGTTTTTT	CASSITRTVNTGELFF
-	TRBV4-1	TRBJ2-2	TRBD1	TGCGCCAGCAGCCAAGTAGGACAGGGGAACACCGGGGAGCTGTTTTTT	CASSQVGQGNTGELFF
-	TRBV10-3	TRBJ2-2	TRBD2	TGTGCCTCTAGCGGGAGCGCCGGGGAGCTGTTTTTT	CASSGSAGELFF
-	TRBV19	TRBJ1-3	-	TGTGCCAGTAGTATCCAGGCAGGGCCTGGAAACACCATATATTTT	CASSIQAGPGNTIYF
-	TRBV4-1	TRBJ2-7	TRBD2	TGCGCCAGCAGCCAAGCTAGCGGGCCGACCTACGAGCAGTACTTC	CASSQASGPTYEQYF
-	TRBV19	TRBJ1-2	-	TGTGCCAGTAGTCTTCAGACAGCTAACTATGGCTACACCTTC	CASSLQTANYGYTF
-	TRBV6-6	TRBJ2-6	-	TGTGCCAGCAGACTTGAGAGCTCTGGGGCCAACGTCCTGACTTTC	CASRLESSGANVLTF
-	TRBV7-9	TRBJ2-7	TRBD1	TGTGCCAGCATACCGGGACAGGGCCACGAGCAGTACTTC	CASIPGQGHEQYF
-	TRBV27	TRBJ1-5	-	TGTGCCAGCAGTCCGAGCACCCCATTTCAGCCCCAGCATTTT	CASSPSTPFQPQHF
-	TRBV2	TRBJ1-5	-	TGTGCCAGCAGTGAAGGGTCAGGACTTTATAGCAATCAGCCCCAGCATTTT	CASSEGSGLYSNQPQHF
-	TRBV11-3	TRBJ2-7	-	TGTGCCAGCAGCTTAGATGGGTCGGGGAGAGAGCAGTACTTC	CASSLDGSGREQYF
few	TRBV4-2	TRBJ1-5	TRBD1	TGTGCCAGCAGCCAAGATCCCCTCGCAGGGGGCTCATTACAGCCCCAGCATTTT	CASSQDPLAGGSLQPQHF
-	TRBV19	TRBJ1-1	TRBD1	TGTGCCAGTAGGACCGGGACAGGGAACACTGAAGCTTTCTTT	CASRTGTGNTEAFF
-	TRBV27	TRBJ2-3	-	TGTGCCTCCCAGGGTTTCCACACAGATACGCAGTATTTT	CASQGFHTDTQYF